Below, 26 T cell receptor beta chains from the same sample are listed, as sequenced in a study of cytomegalovirus exposure and HLA in healthy donors. This PCR relied on a set of 60 Vbeta primers and 13 Jbeta primers. Measured with immunoSEQ multiplex PCR; TCRdb has only the in-frame clones, and not every one. The sample totals under 100,000 clones; its top ten clones hold roughly 3.5%. Sequencing was done on a sample of PBMCs. The origin of the receptors is a woman aged 30 to 39 in good health and CMV-seronegative.

Note on this clone: An end of the junction differs from the germline gene, which may be a read error. The V gene is TRBV7-7, the J gene TRBJ2-1; 12 bases map to TRBD1. The germline V gene encodes CDR1 SSHAT and CDR2 FNYEAQ (reference sequence). This CDR3 spans 14 amino acids. This CDR3 reads CASSLAGTGGSQFF. CDR3 nucleotides: TGTGCTAGCAGCTTAGCGGGGACAGGGGGCTCCCAGTTCTTC.

The chain uses TRBV28 and TRBJ2-6; D is ambiguous. V shed 3 bases and J shed 0 bases, with 3 bases lying between them. The CDR3 loop spans 14 amino acids. CDR1 is MDHEN and CDR2 is SYDVKM in the germline V gene. As DNA, the CDR3 is TGTGCCAGCAGTTTTTACTCTGGGGCCAACGTCCTGACTTTC. This sequence encodes CASSFYSGANVLTF.

The chain employs TRBV29-1 and TRBJ2-7; TRBD1 agrees at 10 bases. Germline values: CDR1 SQVTM, CDR2 ANQGSEA. This CDR3 is built from 14 residues. J was trimmed by 0 bases and V by 4 bases; bases with no gene match: 3. The CDR3 sequence: CSVVGTGASYEQYF. In DNA form, the CDR3 reads TGCAGCGTTGTAGGGACAGGGGCCTCCTACGAGCAGTACTTC.

The rearrangement joins TRBV6-4 to TRBJ2-3; 7 bases fit TRBD2. The CDR3 length is 14 residues. Trimming at V came to 3 bases and at J to 2 bases, leaving 2 bases not matched to a gene. The germline V gene encodes CDR1 MRHNA and CDR2 SNTAGT. The DNA of the CDR3 is TGTGCCAGCAGTGAGGAGCGGGACACAGATACGCAGTATTTT. It encodes CASSEERDTDTQYF.

V gene TRBV28 combines with J gene TRBJ1-2; TRBD1 matches 8 bases. The CDR3 length is 14 residues. Germline V gene sequence: CDR1 MDHEN, CDR2 SYDVKM. After removal of 5 bases from V and 5 bases from J, the junction contained 7 bases not matched to a gene. The CDR3 region is CASSHQRTGYGYTF. The CDR3 DNA reads as TGTGCCAGCAGTCACCAGAGGACAGGGTATGGCTACACCTTC.

This rearrangement joins TRBV28 to TRBJ2-5, with TRBD2 matching 8 bases. Losses at the gene ends were 5 bases for V and 7 bases for J; bases not matched to a gene: 15. Germline V gene lookup returns CDR1 MDHEN and CDR2 SYDVKM. The CDR3 covers 16 residues. The CDR3 sequence is CASSPLGTPGGGTQYF. The CDR3 nucleotides are TGTGCCAGCAGTCCGCTCGGGACACCCGGGGGGGGGACCCAGTACTTC.

This rearrangement joins TRBV27 to TRBJ2-7; 11 positions match TRBD2. Germline-derived CDR1 and CDR2 are MNHEY and SMNVEV (reference sequence). The CDR3 contains 14 residues. The V and J ends lost 7 bases and 1 base, in that order; junction bases with no gene match: 3. CDR3 amino acids: CASIRLAGSYEQYF. As DNA, the CDR3 is TGTGCCAGCATCCGACTAGCGGGATCCTACGAGCAGTACTTC.

The V and J genes are TRBV6-6 and TRBJ2-5, with TRBD2 identical over 13 bases. The CDR3 is 15 amino acids. The germline V gene encodes CDR1 MNHNY and CDR2 SVGAGI (reference sequence). V trimming: 4 bases; J trimming: 5 bases; junction bases outside the gene matches: 4. Here the CDR3 DNA reads TGTGCCAGCAGTTCACTAGCGGGGGGGTTTGAGACCCAGTACTTC. Its protein is CASSSLAGGFETQYF.

The chain links TRBV6-1 to TRBJ1-1; no firm D call. With 5 bases removed from V and 6 bases from J, the gap between germline ends came to 10 bases. The CDR3 extends over 12 amino acids. Germline V gene lookup returns CDR1 MNHNS and CDR2 SASEGT. CDR3 loop: CASSLPVSEAFF. The CDR3 DNA follows: TGTGCCAGCAGTCTACCCGTCTCTGAAGCTTTCTTT.

J is TRBJ1-1 and V is TRBV5-4, with D perhaps matching TRBD1 (6 bases). Germline CDR1 is SGHNT and CDR2 is YYREEE (reference sequence). CDR3 length: 17 amino acids. Between the trimmed V and J ends, which lost 4 bases and 4 bases, there was a span of 23 bases. CDR3 loop: CASSEDRKEGLGTEAFF. The DNA for the CDR3 is TGTGCCAGCAGCGAAGACAGGAAAGAGGGTCTCGGCACTGAAGCTTTCTTT. Full variable domain (remainder filled in from reference TRBV5-4 and TRBJ1-1): ETGVTQSPTHLIKTRGQQVTLRCSSQSGHNTVSWYQQALGQGPQFIFQYYREEENGRGNFPPRFSGLQFPNYSSELNVNALELDDSALYLCASSEDRKEGLGTEAFFGQGTRLTVV.

The CDR3 DNA is TGTGCCAGCAGAAGAGGGACTAATGAAAAACTGTTTTTT. Its protein product is CASRRGTNEKLFF. V and J are TRBV6-1 and TRBJ1-4; D not resolved. The germline CDR1 and CDR2 sequences are MNHNS and SASEGT. This CDR3 contains 13 residues. Trimming removed 6 bases from V and 2 bases from J, with 7 bases in between.

This rearrangement joins TRBV5-4 to TRBJ2-5; 7 nucleotides match TRBD2. Germline loops: CDR1 SGHNT, CDR2 YYREEE (reference sequence). The V segment lost 0 bases and the J segment 4 bases; nucleotides outside the gene matches: 0. This CDR3 region has 13 residues. The CDR3 region has the DNA TGTGCCAGCAGCTTGGAGCGGGGAGAGACCCAGTACTTC. Translated, it gives CASSLERGETQYF.

The chain joins TRBV19 to TRBJ1-5; 7 bases map to TRBD1. CDR1 is LNHDA and CDR2 is SQIVND in the germline V gene (reference sequence). CDR3 length equals 16 residues. Trimming took 5 bases from V and 0 from J; bases not matched to a gene: 7. The chain's CDR3 is CASSSGQPYSNQPQHF. The DNA of the CDR3 is TGTGCCAGTAGTTCGGGACAGCCCTATAGCAATCAGCCCCAGCATTTT.

This chain links TRBV7-2 with TRBJ2-3; 7 bases are a match to TRBD2. The CDR3 length is 14 residues. Germline V gene lookup returns CDR1 SGHTA and CDR2 FQGNSA. V shed 5 bases, J shed 4 bases, and the junction held 6 bases outside the gene matches. The CDR3 protein is CASSPGGSADTQYF. Written as DNA, the CDR3 is TGTGCCAGCAGCCCAGGCGGGAGTGCAGATACGCAGTATTTT. Drawing the rest from reference TRBV7-2 and TRBJ2-3, the complete variable domain is GAGVSQSPSNKVTEKGKDVELRCDPISGHTALYWYRQSLGQGLEFLIYFQGNSAPDKSGLPSDRFSAERTGGSVSTLTIQRTQQEDSAVYLCASSPGGSADTQYFGPGTRLTVL.

The rearrangement joins TRBV15 to TRBJ2-7, with 13 positions matching TRBD2. Germline CDR1 reads LNHNV; CDR2 reads YYDKDF (reference sequence). The CDR3 totals 14 residues. With 3 bases clipped from V and 4 bases from J, the junction kept 0 bases outside the gene matches. The CDR3 loop is CATSRTSGRYEQYF. The CDR3 region has the DNA TGTGCCACCAGCAGGACTAGCGGGAGGTACGAGCAGTACTTC.

V is TRBV2 and J is TRBJ2-7, with 10 bases matching TRBD2. Germline CDR1 reads SNHLY; CDR2 reads FYNNEI. The length of the CDR3 is 18 residues. V was clipped by 3 bases and J by 2 bases; unmatched bases: 13. CDR3 sequence reads: CASSESSGFLAGAYEQYF. The DNA for the CDR3 is TGTGCCAGCAGTGAGTCTTCCGGGTTCCTAGCGGGGGCCTACGAGCAGTACTTC.

The chain recombines TRBV5-6 with TRBJ2-2, with 12 bases aligning to TRBD2. V gave up 7 bases and J gave up 7 bases; unmatched junction bases: 2. From germline, CDR1 is SGHDT and CDR2 YYEEEE. The CDR3 spans 13 residues. As DNA, the CDR3 is TGTGCCAGCGGACTAGCGGGGAGCGGGGAGCTGTTTTTT. Its protein product is CASGLAGSGELFF. The full variable domain, in which reference TRBV5-6 and TRBJ2-2 provide the parts outside the CDR3, is DAGVTQSPTHLIKTRGQQVTLRCSPKSGHDTVSWYQQALGQGPQFIFQYYEEEERQRGNFPDRFSGHQFPNYSSELNVNALLLGDSALYLCASGLAGSGELFFGEGSRLTVL.

The J gene is TRBJ2-2, the V gene TRBV19; 10 nucleotides line up with TRBD2. Per the germline V gene, CDR1 is LNHDA and CDR2 is SQIVND (reference sequence). This CDR3 spans 17 amino acids. With 5 bases clipped from V and 4 bases from J, the junction kept 10 bases outside the gene matches. The CDR3 protein is CASSLLGVAGGTGELFF. The CDR3 DNA follows: TGTGCCAGTAGTCTCCTGGGGGTAGCGGGGGGCACCGGGGAGCTGTTTTTT.

The rearrangement uses TRBV6-5 and TRBJ1-2; D gene ambiguous. The length of the CDR3 is 15 residues. Germline V lookup: CDR1 MNHEY, CDR2 SVGAGI. V was shortened by 5 bases and J by 8 bases, with 21 bases between the two germline ends. CDR3 residues: CASSLTGVPGRGYTF. The CDR3, as DNA: TGTGCCAGCAGTCTCACCGGGGTCCCCGGTCGGGGCTACACCTTC.

The V and J genes are TRBV27 and TRBJ2-7, with D possibly being TRBD2 (5 bases). The germline V gene has CDR1 MNHEY and CDR2 SMNVEV (reference sequence). CDR3 length equals 13 residues. V dropped 6 bases and J dropped 2 bases, with 11 bases sitting between them. In DNA, the CDR3 is TGTGCCAGCAGAGAGCGGTCTACCTACGAGCAGTACTTC. It specifies CASRERSTYEQYF.

CDR3 region: CASSASADGDRGWGHGYTF. In nucleotides, the CDR3 is TGTGCCAGCAGCGCATCAGCGGATGGGGACAGGGGTTGGGGGCATGGCTACACCTTC. The chain combines TRBV9 with TRBJ1-2; 10 bases agree with TRBD1. Germline CDR1 is SGDLS and CDR2 is YYNGEE. The CDR3 runs to 19 residues. The V gene end was trimmed by 3 bases and the J gene end by 6 bases; junction bases not matched to a gene: 20.

The chain couples TRBV4-1 to TRBJ2-2, with D possibly TRBD1 on 5 matching bases. Trimming stripped 1 base from V and 7 bases from J, with 16 bases between. The CDR3 sequence is 16 residues long. Germline V CDR1 and CDR2: MGHRA, YSYEKL. CDR3 amino acids: CASSQVRARVRGELFF. In DNA, the CDR3 is TGCGCCAGCAGCCAAGTCAGGGCCAGGGTGCGCGGGGAGCTGTTTTTT.

V gene TRBV28 combines with J gene TRBJ2-6; TRBD2 might be the D (5 bases). The germline V gene encodes CDR1 MDHEN and CDR2 SYDVKM. The CDR3 has 18 residues. The V end was cut by 3 bases, the J end by 4 bases, with 19 bases between. The DNA of the CDR3 is TGTGCCAGCAGTTTCCGCAACTACCGGACGGGAGGGGCCAACGTCCTGACTTTC. This codes for CASSFRNYRTGGANVLTF.

CDR3 nucleotide sequence: TGTGCCAGCAGCTTAGCGGACAGGGCGGTCACCGGGGAGCTGTTTTTT. It translates to CASSLADRAVTGELFF. The J gene is TRBJ2-2, the V gene TRBV7-8; TRBD1 agrees at 8 bases. Germline-derived CDR1 and CDR2 are SGHVS and FQNEAQ. V dropped 0 bases and J dropped 4; count of bases not matched to a gene: 4. This CDR3 comprises 16 residues. Together with reference TRBV7-8 and TRBJ2-2, the CDR3 gives the full variable domain: GAGVSQSPRYKVAKRGQDVALRCDPISGHVSLFWYQQALGQGPEFLTYFQNEAQLDKSGLPSDRFFAERPEGSVSTLKIQRTQQEDSAVYLCASSLADRAVTGELFFGEGSRLTVL.

The V call is TRBV5-4, the J call TRBJ1-2; TRBD1 aligns across 10 bases. V was pared by 2 bases and J by 11 bases, with 12 bases of the junction left unmatched. The V gene's germline CDR1 is SGHNT and CDR2 YYREEE (reference sequence). This CDR3 spans 15 amino acids. In nucleotides, the CDR3 is TGTGCCAGCAGCTTAAAAGGACAGGGGGTTAGTCAGTACACCTTC. Its protein is CASSLKGQGVSQYTF.

V is TRBV7-9 and J is TRBJ1-4; perhaps TRBD1 as D (6 bases). The CDR3 runs to 15 residues. Germline V CDR1 and CDR2: SEHNR, FQNEAQ (reference sequence). Trimming stripped 4 bases from V and 5 bases from J, with 14 bases between. The CDR3 DNA reads TGTGCCAGCAGCTCTACACCCAGGGGCAATGAAAAACTGTTTTTT. Translation gives CASSSTPRGNEKLFF.